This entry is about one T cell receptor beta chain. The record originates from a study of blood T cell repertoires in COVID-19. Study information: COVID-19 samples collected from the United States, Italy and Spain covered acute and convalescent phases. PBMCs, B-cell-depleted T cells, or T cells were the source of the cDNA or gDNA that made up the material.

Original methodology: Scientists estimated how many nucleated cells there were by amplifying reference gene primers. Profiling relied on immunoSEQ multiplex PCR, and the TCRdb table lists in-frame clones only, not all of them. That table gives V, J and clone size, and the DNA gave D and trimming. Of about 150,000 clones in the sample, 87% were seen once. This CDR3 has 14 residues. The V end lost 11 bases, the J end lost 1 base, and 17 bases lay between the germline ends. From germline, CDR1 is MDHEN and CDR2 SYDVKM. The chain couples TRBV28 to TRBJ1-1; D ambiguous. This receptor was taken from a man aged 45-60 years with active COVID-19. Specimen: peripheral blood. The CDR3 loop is CAVQPAEGNTEAFF. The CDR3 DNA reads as TGTGCCGTTCAACCCGCCGAGGGGAACACTGAAGCTTTCTTT.